This TCR beta chain was documented in a study of OX40 agonist ivuxolimab in advanced cancers. Clones were sequenced by immunoSEQ multiplex PCR, and TCRdb holds only the in-frame ones, with some missing. The table records roughly 70,000 clones, over 80% of them present only once. J lost 4 bases, V lost 6 bases, and 8 bases had no gene match. Germline CDR1 is MNHEY and CDR2 is SMNVEV (reference sequence). This CDR3 has 15 residues. Study results and limitations: Dose levels from 0.1 to 3.0 mg/kg saw CD4+ and CD8+ blood T cells expand clonally by week 6.

On this clone itself: The antigen is undetermined.

The starting material was CD4+ or CD8+ T cells sorted from blood, obtained in a trial of the OX40 agonist ivuxolimab. The sequence came from an adult with an advanced solid tumor such as melanoma, head and neck, liver or kidney cancer. The chain has TRBV27 and TRBJ2-7; TRBD1 agrees at 11 bases. CDR3 residues: CASRVGQGAFYEQYF. The CDR3 bases are TGTGCCAGCAGGGTCGGACAGGGGGCGTTTTACGAGCAGTACTTC.